These 24 T cell receptor beta chains were sequenced from one sample in a study of blood T cell repertoires in COVID-19. Method: immunoSEQ multiplex PCR; TCRdb's copy keeps in-frame clones and lacks some. In the table there are around 53,000 clones, approximately 87% of which are singletons. The sample taken for sequencing was peripheral blood. The receptors here all came from a woman aged 55-69 years with COVID-19, enrolled during active disease.

The rearrangement links TRBV2 to TRBJ1-5, with 7 bases fitting TRBD1. J lost 6 bases, V lost 9 bases, and 17 bases had no gene match. The CDR3 contains 16 residues. CDR1 is SNHLY, CDR2 FYNNEI, per germline. CDR3 amino acids: CASNSVGRGFGQPQHF. The CDR3 nucleotides are TGTGCCAGTAACTCTGTGGGCAGGGGGTTTGGTCAGCCCCAGCATTTT.

A few counts support this clone. This rearrangement joins TRBV6-2 or TRBV6-3 to TRBJ1-3; D might be TRBD1 (6 bases). This CDR3 is 13 amino acids long. The ends were cut back, 6 bases at V and 1 base at J, with 7 bases in the middle. Germline lookup yields CDR1 MNHEY and CDR2 SVGEGT. The DNA for the CDR3 is TGTGCCAGCAGCAGGGGATCTGGAAACACCATATATTTT. It specifies CASSRGSGNTIYF.

CDR3: CASTTDTRNQPQHF. For the CDR3, the DNA is TGTGCCAGTACCACAGACACCCGCAATCAGCCCCAGCATTTT. The J gene is TRBJ1-5, the V gene TRBV19; unclear D gene. This CDR3 spans 14 amino acids. Looked up from germline, CDR1 is LNHDA and CDR2 is SQIVND (reference sequence). V was cut by 7 bases and J by 2 bases, with 12 bases left in between.

At least ten counts were recorded for this clone. This chain joins TRBV6-4 and TRBJ2-7; the D is unclear. Trimming pared 0 bases from V and 6 bases from J, leaving 9 bases between. Per germline, CDR1 MRHNA and CDR2 SNTAGT. The CDR3 is made up of 13 amino acids. CDR3 loop: CASSDSPNGEQYF. The CDR3 DNA reads TGTGCCAGCAGTGACTCCCCGAACGGCGAGCAGTACTTC.

The chain links TRBV6-5 to TRBJ2-3; the D is unclear. The CDR3 length is 13 residues. The V and J ends lost 10 bases and 0 bases respectively, with 11 bases between them. In germline, CDR1 is MNHEY, CDR2 SVGAGI. CDR3 sequence (DNA): TGTGCCACCTCTGGAGCCAGCACAGATACGCAGTATTTT. Its protein product is CATSGASTDTQYF.

The chain combines TRBV5-1 with TRBJ2-7; 8 bases match TRBD1. The CDR3 consists of 13 residues. Germline CDR1 reads SGHRS; CDR2 reads YFSETQ. V trimming: 7 bases; J trimming: 1 base; junction bases outside the gene matches: 4. The CDR3 loop is CASSRQGSYEQYF. The CDR3 nucleotides read TGCGCCAGCTCCAGACAGGGGTCCTACGAGCAGTACTTC. The whole variable domain, filled in from reference TRBV5-1 and TRBJ2-7, reads KAGVTQTPRYLIKTRGQQVTLSCSPISGHRSVSWYQQTPGQGLQFLFEYFSETQRNKGNFPGRFSGRQFSNSRSEMNVSTLELGDSALYLCASSRQGSYEQYFGPGTRLTVT.

V usage is TRBV28 and J usage is TRBJ2-2, with TRBD1 matching over 8 bases. The V segment lost 3 bases and the J segment 7 bases; nucleotides outside the gene matches: 7. The CDR3 runs to 15 residues. The germline V gene has CDR1 MDHEN and CDR2 SYDVKM. CDR3 sequence: CASSFLQGAIGELFF. CDR3 sequence (DNA): TGTGCCAGCAGTTTTCTGCAGGGGGCCATCGGGGAGCTGTTTTTT. Using reference TRBV28 and TRBJ2-2 for the parts outside the CDR3, the full variable domain is DVKVTQSSRYLVKRTGEKVFLECVQDMDHENMFWYRQDPGLGLRLIYFSYDVKMKEKGDIPEGYSVSREKKERFSLILESASTNQTSMYLCASSFLQGAIGELFFGEGSRLTVL.

This chain links TRBV11-2 with TRBJ2-1; D is unclear. Germline assignment: CDR1 SGHAT and CDR2 FQNNGV. V gave up 2 bases and J gave up 3 bases, with 8 bases separating them. This CDR3 has 14 residues. In DNA form, the CDR3 reads TGTGCCAGCAGCTTATCTCTAGACTACAATGAGCAGTTCTTC. It is translated as CASSLSLDYNEQFF. Using reference TRBV11-2 and TRBJ2-1 for the parts outside the CDR3, the full variable domain is EAGVAQSPRYKIIEKRQSVAFWCNPISGHATLYWYQQILGQGPKLLIQFQNNGVVDDSQLPKDRFSAERLKGVDSTLKIQPAKLEDSAVYLCASSLSLDYNEQFFGPGTRLTVL.

This clone came up a few times. Written as DNA, the CDR3 is TGTGCCAGCAGTCCCCGACAGGTCGTCTATGGCTACACCTTC. Translating gives CASSPRQVVYGYTF. The chain couples TRBV2 to TRBJ1-2, with D possibly TRBD1 on 6 matching bases. Germline assignment: CDR1 SNHLY and CDR2 FYNNEI. The V end was cut by 5 bases, the J end by 4 bases, with 14 bases between. This CDR3 comprises 14 residues.

The CDR3 sequence: CASSRRQQPSPLHF. For the CDR3, the DNA is TGTGCCAGCAGTCGCCGACAGCAGCCTTCACCCCTCCACTTT. The gene calls are TRBV6-5 and TRBJ1-6, with D perhaps TRBD1 (5 bases). The CDR3 is 14 amino acids. Trimming cost V 5 bases and J 9 bases, with 14 bases left between them. Germline V gene data show CDR1 as MNHEY and CDR2 as SVGAGI.

V usage is TRBV6-5 and J usage is TRBJ2-1; possible D gene TRBD2, 5 bases. There are 15 residues in the CDR3. Germline loops: CDR1 MNHEY, CDR2 SVGAGI. Trimming left V 4 bases short and J 0 bases short, with 10 bases between. The CDR3 bases are TGTGCCAGCAGTTTAAGCGGAATCTCCTACAATGAGCAGTTCTTC. It encodes CASSLSGISYNEQFF.

The CDR3 region has the DNA TGTGCCAGCAGCTCCTGGACAGGGGACTATGGCTACACCTTC. It specifies CASSSWTGDYGYTF. This chain uses TRBV7-2 with TRBJ1-2; 9 bases match TRBD1. This CDR3 has 14 amino acids. Germline-derived CDR1 and CDR2 are SGHTA and FQGNSA. Trimming at V came to 4 bases and at J to 3 bases, leaving 3 bases not matched to a gene.

CDR3 loop: CASSEIGQGAWDYYEQYF. The CDR3, as DNA: TGTGCCAGCAGTGAAATCGGACAGGGGGCCTGGGACTACTACGAGCAGTACTTC. This chain joins TRBV2 and TRBJ2-7; 11 bases are shared with TRBD1. Germline V gene sequence: CDR1 SNHLY, CDR2 FYNNEI. The CDR3 is made up of 18 amino acids. With V trimmed by 2 bases and J by 3 bases, 12 bases remained unmatched.

This rearrangement joins TRBV4-1 to TRBJ2-1, with 8 bases matching TRBD2. Germline CDR1 and CDR2: MGHRA and YSYEKL. The J segment lost 9 bases and the V segment lost 1 base, leaving 11 bases of the junction unmatched. The CDR3 is 16 amino acids. CDR3 residues: CASSQGLAGGPPEQFF. CDR3 bases: TGCGCCAGCAGCCAAGGGTTGGCGGGAGGCCCCCCTGAGCAGTTCTTC.

The chain combines TRBV3-1 (or the pseudogene TRBV3-2) with TRBJ1-2; D is perhaps TRBD1 (6 bases). The germline gives CDR1 LGHDT, CDR2 YNNKEL (reference sequence). Trimming left V 1 base short and J 4 bases short, with 13 bases between. The CDR3 is 15 amino acids. The CDR3 is CASSQGGQPTYGYTF. CDR3 DNA: TGTGCCAGCAGCCAAGGAGGACAGCCCACCTATGGCTACACCTTC.

The chain joins TRBV7-6 to TRBJ2-3; 10 bases fit TRBD2. CDR3 length: 17 residues. In germline, CDR1 is SGHVS, CDR2 FNYEAQ. The J segment lost 2 bases and the V segment lost 6 bases, leaving 11 bases of the junction unmatched. The CDR3 DNA is TGTGCCAGCAGTCAGAGAAGGACTAGCGGATTCACAGATACGCAGTATTTT. Protein: CASSQRRTSGFTDTQYF.

This clone showed up just a few times. The V call is TRBV5-6, the J call TRBJ2-7; D possibly corresponds to TRBD1 (5 bases). The V end lost 4 bases, the J end lost 7 bases, and 18 bases lay between the germline ends. The V gene's germline CDR1 is SGHDT and CDR2 YYEEEE. The CDR3 covers 14 residues. The CDR3 DNA reads as TGTGCCAGCAGCACTGGGGCAGGGTTGGGAGAGCAGTACTTC. It yields the protein CASSTGAGLGEQYF.

The CDR3, as DNA: TGTGCCAGCAGTTACCAACCTCCGGGACAGGATTATGGCTACACCTTC. This encodes CASSYQPPGQDYGYTF. The chain joins TRBV28 to TRBJ1-2; TRBD1 matches at 8 bases. The V gene end was trimmed by 4 bases and the J gene end by 5 bases; junction bases not matched to a gene: 12. Germline V lookup: CDR1 MDHEN, CDR2 SYDVKM. The CDR3 totals 16 residues.

The chain has TRBV28 and TRBJ1-2; a weak D match, TRBD1 (6 bases). CDR1 and CDR2 from the germline V gene are MDHEN and SYDVKM. CDR3 length: 14 amino acids. V gave up 11 bases and J gave up 5 bases, with 21 bases separating them. CDR3 nucleotides: TGTGCCGGGAGGGCTGAGGGACAACTATATGGCTACACCTTC. Encoded protein: CAGRAEGQLYGYTF.

The rearrangement joins TRBV28 to TRBJ2-1, with D perhaps matching TRBD1 (5 bases). Per germline, CDR1 MDHEN and CDR2 SYDVKM. The CDR3 has 15 residues. Trimming took off 7 bases at V and 0 bases at J, with 13 bases between the two ends. CDR3 in DNA: TGTGCCAGCATCCTGGGGCAGAGCTCCTACAATGAGCAGTTCTTC. Its translation: CASILGQSSYNEQFF.

The rearrangement links TRBV28 to TRBJ2-1, with a tentative D call TRBD1 (6 bases). The CDR3 length is 13 residues. The V gene's germline CDR1 is MDHEN and CDR2 SYDVKM. Trimming took 6 bases from V and 2 from J, leaving 8 bases between them. The CDR3 DNA reads as TGTGCCAGCAGCGGACAGACCTACAATGAGCAGTTCTTC. Residues: CASSGQTYNEQFF.

The chain employs TRBV7-6 and TRBJ2-1; no clear D. V was cut by 5 bases and J by 0 bases, with 14 bases left in between. There are 16 residues in the CDR3. Looked up from germline, CDR1 is SGHVS and CDR2 is FNYEAQ. The CDR3 nucleotides are TGTGCCAGCAGCCGCACAATACCAAGCTCCTACAATGAGCAGTTCTTC. Amino acids: CASSRTIPSSYNEQFF. Drawing the rest from reference TRBV7-6 and TRBJ2-1, the complete variable domain is GAGVSQSPRYKVTKRGQDVALRCDPISGHVSLYWYRQALGQGPEFLTYFNYEAQQDKSGLPNDRFSAERPEGSISTLTIQRTEQRDSAMYRCASSRTIPSSYNEQFFGPGTRLTVL.

The chain links TRBV28 to TRBJ2-7; maybe TRBD2 (6 bases). There are 14 residues in the CDR3. Germline V gene sequence: CDR1 MDHEN, CDR2 SYDVKM. Trimming removed 5 bases at V and 2 bases at J, with 13 bases between. The CDR3 here is CASSGGLATYEQYF. The CDR3 region has the DNA TGTGCCAGCAGTGGGGGACTGGCAACCTACGAGCAGTACTTC.

The rearrangement joins TRBV2 to TRBJ1-1, with D unresolved. Per the germline V gene, CDR1 is SNHLY and CDR2 is FYNNEI. There are 17 residues in the CDR3. Trimming took off 3 bases at V and 1 base at J, with 18 bases between the two ends. CDR3 coding DNA: TGTGCCAGCAGTGACGGCCCCGGGGTAGGCGAGAACACTGAAGCTTTCTTT. Its protein is CASSDGPGVGENTEAFF.